A single sample gave rise to the 3 T cell receptor beta chains below, sequenced in a study of PD-1 blockade in classical Hodgkin lymphoma. Every single patient, without exception, relapsed after autologous stem cell transplantation, and brentuximab vedotin exposure varied. Sequencing was performed with immunoSEQ multiplex PCR; in TCRdb, only in-frame clones are kept and a portion is missing. The table records about 16,000 clones, roughly two thirds of them present only once. The sequencing here drew on peripheral blood mononuclear cells (PBMCs), taken at baseline. The source of these receptors is a human donor with classical Hodgkin lymphoma.

The V call is TRBV5-1, the J call TRBJ2-4; 8 bases fit TRBD2. The germline gives CDR1 SGHRS, CDR2 YFSETQ. The CDR3 is made up of 14 amino acids. Unmatched junction bases numbered 3, after V lost 0 bases and J lost 7 bases. CDR3 residues: CASSLAGGENIQYF. CDR3 sequence (DNA): TGCGCCAGCAGCTTGGCCGGGGGGGAGAACATTCAGTACTTC.

The chain is built from TRBV28 and TRBJ1-3; D gene ambiguous. CDR1 MDHEN and CDR2 SYDVKM come from the germline V gene. The CDR3 contains 15 residues. Trimming removed 5 bases at V and 3 bases at J, with 14 bases between. CDR3 DNA: TGTGCCAGCAGTGGCGATACTGGAAGTGGAAACACCATATATTTT. This codes for CASSGDTGSGNTIYF.

This clone is categorized as medium-sized. J is TRBJ1-5 and V is TRBV28; unclear D gene. V was clipped by 6 bases and J by 3 bases, with 9 bases between them. CDR3 length equals 13 residues. The germline V gene has CDR1 MDHEN and CDR2 SYDVKM. The CDR3 reads CASSYETNQPQHF. CDR3 coding DNA: TGTGCCAGCAGCTATGAGACCAATCAGCCCCAGCATTTT.